This T cell receptor beta chain was recorded in a study of shared clonotypes between healthy human individuals. Terminally differentiated effector memory CD45RA+ cells were left out of the naive CD8 fraction, which was CD45RO-negative and positively selected for CCR7. The donors were all Caucasian adults (living in Nashville, Tennessee). How the authors handled the data: ImmunoSEQ supplied junction-only sequences lacking quality scores, so filtering was different. The protocol was immunoSEQ multiplex PCR, while the TCRdb copy is restricted to in-frame clones and leaves out a portion. The DNA gave D and trimming, while V, J and clone size come from that table. The data hold about 650,000 clones, with around 95% observed a single time. The CDR3 is 14 amino acids. Per the germline V gene, CDR1 is MDHEN and CDR2 is SYDVKM. V lost 3 bases, J lost 5 bases, and 13 bases lay in between.

The receptor was derived from a woman between 25 and 40 years old in good health. This chain uses TRBV28 with TRBJ2-5; D is ambiguous. The sample consisted of naive CD8+ T cells sorted from blood. The CDR3 loop is CASSLTLARETQYF. The CDR3 bases are TGTGCCAGCAGTTTGACGCTTGCAAGGGAGACCCAGTACTTC.